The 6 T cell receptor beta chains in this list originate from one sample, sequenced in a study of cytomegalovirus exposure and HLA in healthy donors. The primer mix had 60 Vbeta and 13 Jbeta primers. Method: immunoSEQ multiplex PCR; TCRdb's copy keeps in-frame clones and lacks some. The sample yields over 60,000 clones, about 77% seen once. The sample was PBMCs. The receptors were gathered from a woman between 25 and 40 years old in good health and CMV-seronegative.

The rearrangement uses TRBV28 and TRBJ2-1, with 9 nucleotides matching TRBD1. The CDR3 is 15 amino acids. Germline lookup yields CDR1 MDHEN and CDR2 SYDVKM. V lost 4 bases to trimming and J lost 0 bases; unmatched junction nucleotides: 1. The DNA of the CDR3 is TGTGCCAGCAGTTACAGGGGGCACTCCTACAATGAGCAGTTCTTC. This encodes CASSYRGHSYNEQFF.

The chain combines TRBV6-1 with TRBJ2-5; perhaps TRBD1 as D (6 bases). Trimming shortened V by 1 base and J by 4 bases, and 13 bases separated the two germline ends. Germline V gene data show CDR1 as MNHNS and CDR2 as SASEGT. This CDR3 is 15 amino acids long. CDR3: CASSEDRAGGETQYF. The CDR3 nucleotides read TGTGCCAGCAGTGAAGACAGGGCAGGAGGAGAGACCCAGTACTTC.

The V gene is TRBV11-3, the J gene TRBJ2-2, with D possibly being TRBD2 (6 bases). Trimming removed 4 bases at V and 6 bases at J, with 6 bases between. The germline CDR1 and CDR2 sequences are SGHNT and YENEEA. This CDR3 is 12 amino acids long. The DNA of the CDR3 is TGTGCCAGCAGCTGGGGGGCCGGGGAGCTGTTTTTT. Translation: CASSWGAGELFF. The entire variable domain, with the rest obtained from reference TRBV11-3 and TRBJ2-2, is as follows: EAGVVQSPRYKIIEKKQPVAFWCNPISGHNTLYWYLQNLGQGPELLIRYENEEAVDDSQLPKDRFSAERLKGVDSTLKIQPAELGDSAVYLCASSWGAGELFFGEGSRLTVL.

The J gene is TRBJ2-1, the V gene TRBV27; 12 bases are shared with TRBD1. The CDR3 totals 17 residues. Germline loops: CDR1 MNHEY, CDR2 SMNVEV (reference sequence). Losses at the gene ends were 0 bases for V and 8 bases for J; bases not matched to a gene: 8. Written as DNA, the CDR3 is TGTGCCAGCAGTTTATCGGGCGGGACAGGGGGCGTATATGAGCAGTTCTTC. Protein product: CASSLSGGTGGVYEQFF.

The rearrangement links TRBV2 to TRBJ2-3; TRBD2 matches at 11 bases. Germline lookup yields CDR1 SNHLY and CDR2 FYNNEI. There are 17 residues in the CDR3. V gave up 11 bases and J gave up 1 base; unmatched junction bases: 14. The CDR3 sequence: CALPGGLAVLGTDTQYF. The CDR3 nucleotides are TGTGCCCTACCGGGGGGACTAGCGGTACTCGGCACAGATACGCAGTATTTT. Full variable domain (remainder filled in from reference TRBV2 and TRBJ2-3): EPEVTQTPSHQVTQMGQEVILRCVPISNHLYFYWYRQILGQKVEFLVSFYNNEISEKSEIFDDQFSVERPDGSNFTLKIRSTKLEDSAMYFCALPGGLAVLGTDTQYFGPGTRLTVL.

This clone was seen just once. The chain's CDR3 is CASSPAESRINEQFF. The DNA of the CDR3 is TGTGCCAGCAGCCCGGCGGAATCTCGGATCAATGAGCAGTTCTTC. The chain employs TRBV27 and TRBJ2-1; no reliable D call. Trimming shortened V by 6 bases and J by 6 bases, and 18 bases separated the two germline ends. Germline V gene data show CDR1 as MNHEY and CDR2 as SMNVEV (reference sequence). The CDR3 has 15 residues.